This T cell receptor beta chain emerged from a study of blood T cell repertoires in COVID-19. Study details: Acute-phase and convalescent COVID-19 samples originated in the United States, Italy and Spain. Sources were T cells, B-cell-depleted T cells, or PBMCs; the material itself was cDNA or gDNA.

Authors' analysis steps: Reference gene primer amplification gave estimated nucleated cell counts. Sequencing was performed with immunoSEQ multiplex PCR; in TCRdb, only in-frame clones are kept and a portion is missing. V and J calls plus clone size are reproduced from that table; the DNA served to infer D and trimming. The top ten clones hold approximately 5.9% of a sample with about 200,000 clones, approximately 90% of them seen once. Germline V gene sequence: CDR1 SGDLS, CDR2 YYNGEE. The V and J ends lost 1 base and 0 bases respectively, with 7 bases between them. CDR3 length: 14 residues. The clonotype comes from a man at least 80 years old with acute or convalescent COVID-19. Sequenced material: peripheral blood. The chain couples TRBV9 to TRBJ1-1, with D uncertain. The CDR3: CASSVQAMNTEAFF. CDR3 DNA: TGTGCCAGCAGCGTACAGGCGATGAACACTGAAGCTTTCTTT. Together with reference TRBV9 and TRBJ1-1, the CDR3 gives the full variable domain: DSGVTQTPKHLITATGQRVTLRCSPRSGDLSVYWYQQSLDQGLQFLIQYYNGEERAKGNILERFSAQQFPDLHSELNLSSLELGDSALYFCASSVQAMNTEAFFGQGTRLTVV.